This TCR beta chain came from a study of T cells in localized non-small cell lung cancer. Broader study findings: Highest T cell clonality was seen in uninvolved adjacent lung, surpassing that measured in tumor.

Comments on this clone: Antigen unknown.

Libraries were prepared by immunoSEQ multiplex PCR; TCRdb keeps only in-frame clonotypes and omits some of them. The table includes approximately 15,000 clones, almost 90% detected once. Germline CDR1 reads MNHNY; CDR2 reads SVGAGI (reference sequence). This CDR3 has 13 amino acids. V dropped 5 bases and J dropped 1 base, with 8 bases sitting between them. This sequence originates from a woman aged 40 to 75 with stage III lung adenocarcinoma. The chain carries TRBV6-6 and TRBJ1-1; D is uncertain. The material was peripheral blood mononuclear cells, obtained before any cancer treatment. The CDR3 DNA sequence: TGTGCCAGCAGTCCATGGGAGAACACTGAAGCTTTCTTT. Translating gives CASSPWENTEAFF.